One sample yielded the 18 T cell receptor beta chains listed below, sequenced in a study of a mutant IDH1 vaccine in newly diagnosed glioma. Sequencing was performed with immunoSEQ multiplex PCR; in TCRdb, only in-frame clones are kept and a portion is missing. The sample includes 50,000 to 75,000 clones, under 90% seen only once; the top ten take 6.5% to 8.5%. Time point noted: week 5, during vaccination. Doses consisted of 300 ug of mutant IDH1 20-mer peptide each, paired with topical imiquimod. The antigens of these receptors remain unknown. The sample here was PBMCs, taken from a glioma patient whose treatment included an IDH1 peptide vaccine. The receptor set was obtained from a woman in her fifties or sixties with glioma.

CDR3 nucleotide sequence: TGTGCCAGCAGGGATTGGGACGAATCTAATGAAAAACTGTTTTTT. Amino acid sequence: CASRDWDESNEKLFF. The chain employs TRBV2 and TRBJ1-4, with D perhaps matching TRBD1 (5 bases). The CDR3 covers 15 residues. CDR1 SNHLY and CDR2 FYNNEI come from the germline V gene. V shed 6 bases and J shed 3 bases, with 14 bases lying between them.

The genes are TRBV5-1 and TRBJ2-2, with 9 bases fitting TRBD1. The CDR3 runs 15 residues. Germline-derived CDR1 and CDR2 are SGHRS and YFSETQ. Trimming removed 4 bases from V and 4 bases from J; junction bases left unmatched: 5. CDR3 amino acids: CASSTGQGLTGELFF. CDR3 DNA sequence: TGCGCCAGCAGCACGGGACAGGGACTCACCGGGGAGCTGTTTTTT.

The chain links TRBV10-2 to TRBJ1-2; 11 positions match TRBD1. The CDR3 spans 15 residues. Germline assignment: CDR1 WSHSY and CDR2 SAAADI. Losses at the gene ends were 2 bases for V and 4 bases for J; bases not matched to a gene: 3. Written as DNA, the CDR3 is TGCGCCAGCAGTGAGGGGGGACAGGGGGGCTATGGCTACACCTTC. This codes for CASSEGGQGGYGYTF.

The chain joins TRBV9 to TRBJ2-1, with a possible D match to TRBD2 (7 bases). Trimming cost V 1 base and J 0 bases, with 14 bases left between them. The CDR3 has 17 amino acids. Germline V lookup: CDR1 SGDLS, CDR2 YYNGEE. The CDR3 region is CASSVRGGVSSYNEQFF. DNA of the CDR3: TGTGCCAGCAGCGTAAGGGGGGGGGTTAGCTCCTACAATGAGCAGTTCTTC.

The chain couples TRBV7-2 to TRBJ1-1; TRBD1 might be the D (5 bases). The CDR3 has 17 residues. Germline assignment: CDR1 SGHTA and CDR2 FQGNSA. Trimming cost V 7 bases and J 5 bases, with 26 bases left between them. This chain's CDR3 is CASNPSSSRSWGTEAFF. CDR3 in DNA: TGTGCCAGCAATCCTTCGTCCAGCCGCAGCTGGGGGACTGAAGCTTTCTTT.

The CDR3 bases are TGTGCCACCAGCAGAGATATCTCCACCGGGGCCAACGTCCTGACTTTC. This codes for CATSRDISTGANVLTF. This sequence joins TRBV15 and TRBJ2-6; unclear D gene. The CDR3 length is 16 residues. CDR1 is LNHNV, CDR2 YYDKDF, per germline (reference sequence). V was shortened by 0 bases and J by 4 bases, with 10 bases between the two germline ends.

J is TRBJ2-7 and V is TRBV20-1; perhaps TRBD1 as D (5 bases). The germline V and J ends were trimmed by 8 bases and 5 bases, with 10 bases remaining between them. CDR1 DFQATT and CDR2 SNEGSKA come from the germline V gene (reference sequence). This CDR3 comprises 10 residues. The CDR3 sequence is CSHRRDEQYF. DNA for the CDR3: TGCAGTCATCGCAGGGACGAGCAGTACTTC.

CDR3 loop: CSVGGHGELFF. CDR3 DNA: TGCAGCGTTGGAGGACACGGGGAGCTGTTTTTT. The chain joins TRBV29-1 to TRBJ2-2; possible D gene TRBD1, 5 bases. Per germline, CDR1 SQVTM and CDR2 ANQGSEA. The CDR3 extends over 11 amino acids. Trimming cost V 4 bases and J 7 bases, with 7 bases left between them.

J is TRBJ2-2 and V is TRBV4-3; 8 bases match TRBD1. The ends lost 1 base at V and 6 bases at J; junction bases unmatched: 4. Per germline, CDR1 LGHNA and CDR2 YSLEER. This CDR3 comprises 15 residues. The CDR3 spells CASSQGQGMPGELFF. CDR3 nucleotide sequence: TGCGCCAGCAGCCAAGGACAGGGGATGCCCGGGGAGCTGTTTTTT.

The V call is TRBV6-5, the J call TRBJ1-2; weak D call: TRBD1 (5 bases). This CDR3 is built from 14 residues. V was cut by 2 bases and J by 3 bases, with 10 bases left in between. Germline V gives CDR1 MNHEY, CDR2 SVGAGI. The CDR3 loop reads CASSYGGVDYGYTF. CDR3 DNA: TGTGCCAGCAGTTACGGGGGGGTTGACTATGGCTACACCTTC.

The rearrangement uses TRBV6-5 and TRBJ1-1, with D possibly TRBD1 on 5 matching bases. The V gene lost 5 bases and the J gene lost 7 bases, with 11 bases spanning the gap. The CDR3 runs 12 residues. The germline CDR1 and CDR2 sequences are MNHEY and SVGAGI. The CDR3 loop is CASSRGHFEAFF. CDR3 DNA sequence: TGTGCCAGCAGTCGCGGACACTTTGAAGCTTTCTTT.

The V call is TRBV19, the J call TRBJ1-1; D is possibly TRBD1 (5 bases). Trimming stripped 10 bases from V and 3 bases from J, with 21 bases between. CDR3 length equals 15 residues. From germline, CDR1 is LNHDA and CDR2 SQIVND (reference sequence). CDR3 protein: CATSGDSLGDTEAFF. CDR3 DNA sequence: TGTGCCACCTCCGGGGACTCGCTAGGAGACACTGAAGCTTTCTTT.

J is TRBJ1-1 and V is TRBV6-5, with no clear D. The ends were cut back, 6 bases at V and 7 bases at J, with 9 bases in the middle. The CDR3 consists of 11 residues. CDR1 is MNHEY, CDR2 SVGAGI, per germline. CDR3 bases: TGTGCCAGCAGATTGGGCTATGAAGCTTTCTTT. Residues: CASRLGYEAFF.

This chain uses TRBV6-1 with TRBJ2-4, with TRBD1 identical over 10 bases. The CDR3 is 15 residues long. Germline V lookup: CDR1 MNHNS, CDR2 SASEGT. V lost 7 bases and J lost 1; bases outside the gene matches: 4. The CDR3 reads CASIWDRGAKNIQYF. CDR3 sequence (DNA): TGTGCCAGCATCTGGGACAGGGGCGCCAAAAACATTCAGTACTTC.

This chain uses TRBV13 with TRBJ1-2; D unresolved. Between the trimmed V and J ends, which lost 0 bases and 0 bases, there was a span of 8 bases. The CDR3 covers 15 residues. The germline CDR1 and CDR2 sequences are PRHDT and FYEKMQ (reference sequence). The CDR3 sequence: CASSLGGVTNYGYTF. The CDR3 DNA sequence: TGTGCCAGCAGCTTAGGCGGCGTCACTAACTATGGCTACACCTTC.

This chain joins TRBV2 and TRBJ1-6, with D possibly TRBD1 on 6 matching bases. The CDR3 covers 15 residues. Germline CDR1 is SNHLY and CDR2 is FYNNEI. The V end was cut by 6 bases, the J end by 5 bases, with 14 bases between. The chain's CDR3 is CASRDRSVNNSPLHF. The CDR3 nucleotides read TGTGCCAGCAGAGACAGGAGCGTCAATAATTCACCCCTCCACTTT.

The V gene is TRBV10-3, the J gene TRBJ1-2, with TRBD1 as a possible D gene (6 bases). Germline loops: CDR1 ENHRY, CDR2 SYGVKD. V lost 0 bases and J 4 bases, leaving 12 bases between the germline ends. The CDR3 is made up of 15 amino acids. The CDR3 reads CAISESTQGIYGYTF. The CDR3 nucleotides read TGTGCCATCAGTGAGTCGACCCAGGGGATCTATGGCTACACCTTC.

The chain employs TRBV6-5 and TRBJ2-3; TRBD2 matches at 9 bases. Germline CDR1 MNHEY, CDR2 SVGAGI. V lost 6 bases to trimming and J lost 0 bases; unmatched junction nucleotides: 1. CDR3 length: 14 amino acids. The CDR3 region has the DNA TGTGCCAGCAGGCGGGGGGGCAGCACAGATACGCAGTATTTT. It encodes CASRRGGSTDTQYF.